This T cell receptor (beta chain) was sequenced for a study of T cells after yellow fever vaccination. TCRdb re-called the 5' RACE reads with MiXCR, one entry per CDR3 protein. The profile shows 200,000 to 300,000 distinct CDR3 sequences, over 6.5% of them singletons. V lost 5 bases and J 7 bases, leaving 8 bases between the germline ends. The CDR3 is 12 residues long. In this sample, this clonotype turned up many times. Its antigen is unidentified. Study findings and constraints: The booster saw the reappearance of most primary-vaccination clones (about 95% CD4, about 90% CD8).

The sequencing used CD4+ T cells sorted from PBMCs, collected on the day of the yellow fever booster vaccination. This chain links TRBV12-3 or TRBV12-4 with TRBJ2-2, with unresolved D. The sequence was obtained from a man aged 25-45 years who received the YFV17D yellow fever vaccine. The chain's CDR3 is CASSRNIGELFF. DNA for the CDR3: TGTGCCAGCAGTCGGAATATCGGGGAGCTGTTTTTT.